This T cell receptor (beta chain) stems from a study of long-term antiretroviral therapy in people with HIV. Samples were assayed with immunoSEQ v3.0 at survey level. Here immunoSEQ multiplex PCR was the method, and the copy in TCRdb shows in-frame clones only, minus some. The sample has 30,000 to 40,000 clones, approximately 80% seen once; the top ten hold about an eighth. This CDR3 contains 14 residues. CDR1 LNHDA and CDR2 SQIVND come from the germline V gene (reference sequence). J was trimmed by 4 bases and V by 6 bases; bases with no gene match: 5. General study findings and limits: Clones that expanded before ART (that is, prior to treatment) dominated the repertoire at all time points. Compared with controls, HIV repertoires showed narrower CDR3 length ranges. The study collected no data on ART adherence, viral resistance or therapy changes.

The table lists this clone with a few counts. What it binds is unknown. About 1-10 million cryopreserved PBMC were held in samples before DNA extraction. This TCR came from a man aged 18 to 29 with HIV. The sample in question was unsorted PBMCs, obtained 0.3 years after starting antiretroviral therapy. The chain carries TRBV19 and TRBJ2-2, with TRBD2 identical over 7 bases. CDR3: CASSRDYRTGELFF. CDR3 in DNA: TGTGCCAGTAGCCGGGACTACCGCACCGGGGAGCTGTTTTTT.